This T cell receptor beta chain was identified in a study of CXCR3-negative and CXCR3-positive naive CD8 T cells (dated 2019 in TCRdb). About the investigation overall: About 135 million TRB reads were obtained in total, roughly 1.5 +/- 0.3 million reads per library. Data from 11 donors, pooled across two independent experiments, went into the diversity and physicochemical repertoire analyses. The TRBV-TRBJ cluster analysis covered naive subsets from about 5 donors and memory cells from 3 donors. Here is what the overall study found, with its caveats: Similar TRBV-TRBJ usage was shown by naive CXCR3-negative and CXCR3-positive cells from the same donor, whereas distinct patterns were shown by memory cells. Freshly isolated PBMCs were used for most assays because CXCR3 expression went down partially after cryopreservation. Surface CD5, linked to self-reactivity in mice, was comparable between naive subsets; TCR interaction strength was therefore also inferred from TRB CDR3 physicochemical properties. Repertoire diversity was comparably high in both naive subsets but much lower in memory CD8+ T cells.

Worth noting for this clonotype: Its specific antigen is unknown.

Sequencing took place on a NextSeq 550. The Human TCR Profiling Kit (MiLaboratory) was used to prepare UMI-labeled 5' RACE TRB cDNA libraries. cDNA synthesis used the entire amount of extracted RNA, and PCR amplification then used the entire amount of cDNA produced. Libraries were prepared in parallel with an identical number of PCR cycles. Regarding the original processing steps: With a requirement of at least two reads per UMI, MIGEC and MiXCR extracted about 50,000 +/- 10,000 unique UMI-labeled TRB cDNA molecules per library. On average, each library contained approximately 40,000 +/- 10,000 functional in-frame TRB CDR3 nucleotide clonotypes without stop codons. After downsampling to 5000 UMI-labeled TRB molecules per sample, diversity metrics, including normalized Shannon-Wiener and Chao1, were computed in VDJtools. Clonotype-size-weighted physicochemical properties of the central five CDR3 residues (interaction energy, strength, volume and Kidera factor 4) were computed in VDJtools. With the reads reprocessed by TCRdb, a single entry stands for each CDR3 protein sequence and no DNA is reported. In this record, the V and J calls reflect TCRdb's handling and not the investigators' own analysis. The table kept for this sample lists approximately 20,000 distinct CDR3 sequences. The ten largest clonotypes hold around 18% of the sample.

The CDR3 holds 13 amino acids from the cysteine to the phenylalanine. No DNA accompanies this entry. For each CD8+ T cell subset, flow sorting was done in triplicate, and around 300,000 cells per subset went directly into RLT lysis buffer. Peripheral blood mononuclear cells were isolated from buffy coats using standard density gradient centrifugation. Total RNA was extracted from sorted cells using an RNeasy Mini Kit. Specimen: memory CD8+ T cells from blood. In light of the paper, this sample's cell subset or site label describes: conventional CD8+ memory T cells (TMEM), sorted as controls. This sequence was found in a human donor in good health. Some clones in this sample may be carry-over from other donors' samples. The chain uses TRBV12-3 or TRBV12-4 and TRBJ2-2. The CDR3 protein is CASSWSSTGELFF.